This TCR beta chain originates from a study of blood T cells in healthy people across ages (dated by TCRdb to between 2015 and 2016). The study in broad terms: In model experiments, roughly one uniquely barcoded TCR beta cDNA molecule per two T cells was captured by template switching. For two donors (one aged 18 to 30 and one aged 80 or older), the study analyzed two additional independent replicas of 1 million unique cDNA reads from the same blood draw. To avoid experimental bias, donors of different ages were spread randomly across the sequencing lanes. The donors were split into four age groups: young (average about 16 years), middle-aged (39), aged (roughly 60) and long-lived (82). The study measured age-related changes in TCR beta repertoire diversity using deep sequencing normalized with unique cDNA molecular identifiers.

The receptor library was made with 5' RACE. TCRdb lists the instrument as Illumina HiSeq 2500. A second PCR of 7 to 11 cycles was run with a J-beta primer mix and a sample-barcoded 5' primer. A unique molecular identifier was introduced onto each TCR beta cDNA molecule by a template-switch 5' adaptor carrying 12 random nucleotides. At least 3 million CDR3-containing paired-end reads were obtained from each sample. All of the RNA was converted into first-strand cDNA using the Mint cDNA synthesis kit, with a TRBC-specific oligonucleotide serving as the primer. Following uracil-DNA glycosylase treatment, all cDNA underwent a first 18-cycle PCR with the universal primers M1SS and BC2_uni_R. As for the original processing: Normalization of each sample was performed by random selection of 1 million high-quality reads, each carrying a distinct molecular identifier. Instead of being binned into consensus sequences, reads that shared molecular identifiers were thrown out. MiTCR, run with a Q25 quality threshold and the strictest error-elimination algorithm, handled CDR3 identification, clonotype clustering and error correction. A nonparametric unseen species model with Euler transformation was used to estimate a lower bound on total TCR beta diversity. The raw public reads went through TCRdb reprocessing: fastp at Q25, MiXCR clone calling, in-frame beta chains kept. Every entry covers one CDR3 protein and lists the most common genes and DNA from its rows. It is TCRdb's table, rather than the study itself, that gives the V and J calls and clone size. The sample table holds hundreds of thousands of distinct CDR3 sequences, of which around 45% were seen once. The ten largest clones take up less than 20% of the sample.

Broader findings and caveats from the paper: Observed TCR beta diversity per million T cells fell roughly linearly with age, and a significant reduction was already apparent by age approximately 40. Observed TCR beta diversity correlated strongly with the percentage of naive T cells measured by flow cytometry. Estimates of total diversity from one million sequenced T cells were regarded as lower bounds and underestimates. Because profiling used bulk unsorted PBMCs, naive and antigen-experienced compartments could not be compared conclusively. The long-lived group showed more naive CD4+ T cells, fewer expanded clones and increased TCR diversity than the aged group, suggesting age selection. The CMV infection status of donors was not known, potentially confounding age-related changes in expanded clonotypes.

Systemically healthy Caucasian individuals from Russia, 39 in total and aged roughly 6 to 100 years, were included as donors. Ten milliliters of peripheral blood were drawn from each donor into EDTA-treated Vacutainer tubes. Ficoll-Paque density-gradient centrifugation was used to isolate PBMCs, with at least 7 million per sample. Trizol reagent was used to extract total RNA from PBMCs, with at least 5.5 micrograms per sample. For every donor, an aliquot of PBMCs went through flow cytometry to measure the percentages of naive CD45RAhigh/CD27high T cells. In the case of this clonotype: Its antigen remains unidentified. Base-call qualities are not available, and no considerably larger clone is one nucleotide away.

Sequencing input: blood. This receptor was taken from an elderly man in good health.

The sequence in DNA is TGCAGTTCATCCCCCGGCCAGGGAACCTACGAGCAGTACTTC. It codes for CSSSPGQGTYEQYF. This chain is built from TRBV20-1 and TRBJ2-4; 5 matching bases give a weak D call of TRBD1. The J call may not be correct, given that the DNA end is closer to TRBJ2-7. The CDR3 runs 14 residues from the cysteine to the phenylalanine. The DNA shown is the 42-base CDR3, in frame from base 1. For CDR1 and CDR2, the germline V gene (reference sequence) lists DFQATT and SNEGSKA.